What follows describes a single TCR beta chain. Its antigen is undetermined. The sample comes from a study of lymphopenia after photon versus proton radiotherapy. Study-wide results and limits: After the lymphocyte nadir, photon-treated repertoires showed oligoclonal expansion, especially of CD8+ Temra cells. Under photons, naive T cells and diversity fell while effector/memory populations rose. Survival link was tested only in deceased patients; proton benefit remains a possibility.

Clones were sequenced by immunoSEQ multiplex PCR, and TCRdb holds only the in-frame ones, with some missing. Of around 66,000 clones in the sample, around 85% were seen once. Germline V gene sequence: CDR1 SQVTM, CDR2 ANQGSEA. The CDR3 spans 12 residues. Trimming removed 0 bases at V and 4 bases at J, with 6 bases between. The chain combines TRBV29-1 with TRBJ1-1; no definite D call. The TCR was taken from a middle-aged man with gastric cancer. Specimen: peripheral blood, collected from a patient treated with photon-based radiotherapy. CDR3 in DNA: TGCAGCGTTGAAGAGGGAGGCACTGAAGCTTTCTTT. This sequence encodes CSVEEGGTEAFF.